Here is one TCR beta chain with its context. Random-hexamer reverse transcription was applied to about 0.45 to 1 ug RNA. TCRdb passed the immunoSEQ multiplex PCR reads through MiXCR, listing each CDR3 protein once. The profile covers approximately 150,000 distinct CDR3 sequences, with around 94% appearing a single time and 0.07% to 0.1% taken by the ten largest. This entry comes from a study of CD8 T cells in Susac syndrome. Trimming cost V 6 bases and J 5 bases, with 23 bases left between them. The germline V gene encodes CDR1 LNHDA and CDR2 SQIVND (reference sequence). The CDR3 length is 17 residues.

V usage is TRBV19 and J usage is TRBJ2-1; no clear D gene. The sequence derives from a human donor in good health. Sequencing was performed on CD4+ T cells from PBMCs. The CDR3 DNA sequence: TGTGCCAGTAGAAGCAGGACCCAAACTCACACCAACAATGAGCAGTTCTTC. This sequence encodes CASRSRTQTHTNNEQFF.